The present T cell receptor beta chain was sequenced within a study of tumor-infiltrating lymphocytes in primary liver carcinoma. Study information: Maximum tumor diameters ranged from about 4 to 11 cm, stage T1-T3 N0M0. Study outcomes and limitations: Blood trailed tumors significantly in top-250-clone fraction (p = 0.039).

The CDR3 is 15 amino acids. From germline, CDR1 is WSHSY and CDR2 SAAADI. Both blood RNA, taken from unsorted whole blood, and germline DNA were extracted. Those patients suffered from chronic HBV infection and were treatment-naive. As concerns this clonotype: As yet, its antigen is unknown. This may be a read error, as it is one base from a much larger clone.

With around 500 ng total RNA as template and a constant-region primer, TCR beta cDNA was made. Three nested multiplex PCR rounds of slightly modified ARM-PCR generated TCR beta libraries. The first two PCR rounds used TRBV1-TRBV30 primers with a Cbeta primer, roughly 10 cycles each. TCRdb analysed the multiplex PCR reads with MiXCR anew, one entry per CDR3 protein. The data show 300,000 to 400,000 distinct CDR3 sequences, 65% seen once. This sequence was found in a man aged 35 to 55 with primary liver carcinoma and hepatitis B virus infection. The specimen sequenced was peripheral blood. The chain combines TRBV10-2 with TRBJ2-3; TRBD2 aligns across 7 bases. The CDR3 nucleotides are TGCGCCAGCAGTGCGGGCGGGAGCCTCACAGATATGCAGTATTTT. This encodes CASSAGGSLTDMQYF.